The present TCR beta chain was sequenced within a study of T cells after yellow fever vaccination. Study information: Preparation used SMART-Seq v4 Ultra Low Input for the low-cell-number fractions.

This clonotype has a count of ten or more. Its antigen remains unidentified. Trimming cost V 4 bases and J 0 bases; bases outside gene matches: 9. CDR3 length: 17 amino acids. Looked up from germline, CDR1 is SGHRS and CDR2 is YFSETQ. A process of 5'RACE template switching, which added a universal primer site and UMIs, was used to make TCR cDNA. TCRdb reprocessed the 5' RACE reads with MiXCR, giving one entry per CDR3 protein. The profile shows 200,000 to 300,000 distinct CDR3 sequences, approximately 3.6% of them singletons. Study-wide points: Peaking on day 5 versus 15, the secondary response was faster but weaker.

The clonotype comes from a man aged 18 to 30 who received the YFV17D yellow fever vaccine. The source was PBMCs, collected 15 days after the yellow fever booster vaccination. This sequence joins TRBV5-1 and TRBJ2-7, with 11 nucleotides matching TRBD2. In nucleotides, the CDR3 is TGCGCCAGCAGCAAGGGACTAGCGGCTCAAGCCTCCTACGAGCAGTACTTC. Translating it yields CASSKGLAAQASYEQYF.